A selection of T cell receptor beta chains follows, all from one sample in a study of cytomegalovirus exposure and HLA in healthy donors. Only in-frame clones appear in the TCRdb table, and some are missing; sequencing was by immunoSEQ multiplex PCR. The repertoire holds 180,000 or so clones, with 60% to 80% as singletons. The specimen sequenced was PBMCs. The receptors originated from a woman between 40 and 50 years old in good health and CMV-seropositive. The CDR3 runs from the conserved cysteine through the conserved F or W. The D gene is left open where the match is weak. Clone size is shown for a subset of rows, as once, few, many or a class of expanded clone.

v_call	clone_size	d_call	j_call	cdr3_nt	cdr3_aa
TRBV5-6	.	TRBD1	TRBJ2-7	TGTGCCAGCAGCAGACCACCGACAGGGGGCCTATGGAGCTCCTACGAGCAGTACTTC	CASSRPPTGGLWSSYEQYF
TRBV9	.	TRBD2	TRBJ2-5	TGTGCCAGCAGCCCCCGACTAGCGGGAAGAGGGTGGGAGACCCAGTACTTC	CASSPRLAGRGWETQYF
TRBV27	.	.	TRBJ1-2	TGTGCCAGCAGTCCCGGACAGTACTATGGCTACACCTTC	CASSPGQYYGYTF
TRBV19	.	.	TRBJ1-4	TGTGCCAGTAGTCCCGGCGGAAAACTGTTTTTT	CASSPGGKLFF
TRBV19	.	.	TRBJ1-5	TGTGCCAGTAGTATAGAAAGGGGAAGCAATCAGCCCCAGCATTTT	CASSIERGSNQPQHF
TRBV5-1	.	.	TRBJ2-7	TGCGCCAGCAGCCGAAAGGACACTTACGAGCAGTACTTC	CASSRKDTYEQYF
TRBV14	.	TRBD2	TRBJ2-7	TGTGCCAGCAGGGGAGGGGATCCAAGCTACGAGCAGTACTTC	CASRGGDPSYEQYF
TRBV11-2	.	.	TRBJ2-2	TGTGCCAGCAGCTTAGATCGTCGTTCGGCAGGGTCGACCACCGGGGAGCTGTTTTTT	CASSLDRRSAGSTTGELFF
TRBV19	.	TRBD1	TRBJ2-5	TGTGCCAGTAGTGGAGACAGGGGAGGGACCCAGTACTTC	CASSGDRGGTQYF
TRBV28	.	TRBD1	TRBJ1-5	TGTGCCAGCAGTTCGACAGGGAGCAATCAGCCCCAGCATTTT	CASSSTGSNQPQHF
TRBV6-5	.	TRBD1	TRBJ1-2	TGTGCCAGCAACGACAGGGACAACTATGGCTACACCTTC	CASNDRDNYGYTF
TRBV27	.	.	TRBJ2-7	TGTGCCAGCAGCGATAGGGGCGCCCCCTCCTACGAGCAGTACTTC	CASSDRGAPSYEQYF
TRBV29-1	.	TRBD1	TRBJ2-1	TGCAGCGCCCGCCGGACAGGGAATGAGCAGTTCTTC	CSARRTGNEQFF
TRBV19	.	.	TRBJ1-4	TGTGCCAGTAGTCCCCGGTATGTCGGTGCAACTAATGAAAAACTGTTTTTT	CASSPRYVGATNEKLFF
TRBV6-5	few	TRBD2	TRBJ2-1	TGTGCCAGCAGAAATCTAGCGGGGGGCCACAATGAGCAGTTCTTC	CASRNLAGGHNEQFF
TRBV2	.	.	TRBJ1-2	TGTGCCAGCAGACTGGACAGCTCTAACTATGGCTACACCTTC	CASRLDSSNYGYTF
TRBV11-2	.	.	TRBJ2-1	TGTGCCAGCAGCGCAATCAGGGCCTCCTACAATGAGCAGTTCTTC	CASSAIRASYNEQFF
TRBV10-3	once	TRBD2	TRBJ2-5	TGTGCCATCAGTGACCCCCGTTTTGCGGGAGAAGGAGAGACCCAGTACTTC	CAISDPRFAGEGETQYF
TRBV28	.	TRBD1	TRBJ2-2	TGTGCCACCCACAGGGGTGACACCGGGGAGCTGTTTTTT	CATHRGDTGELFF
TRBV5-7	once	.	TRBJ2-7	TGTGCCAGCAGCTTGGTGGGGGAGGGGGCCTACGAGCAGTACTTC	CASSLVGEGAYEQYF
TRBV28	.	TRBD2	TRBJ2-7	TGTGCCAGCAGTTTACTCGGGGGGGCTCGGGAGCAGTACTTC	CASSLLGGAREQYF
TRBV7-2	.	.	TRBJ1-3	TGTGCCAGCAGCTTAGTCGGTGGAAACACCATATATTTT	CASSLVGGNTIYF
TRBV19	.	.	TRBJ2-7	TGTGCCAGTAGTATACTACGTCGGACAGATTCCTACGAGCAGTACTTC	CASSILRRTDSYEQYF
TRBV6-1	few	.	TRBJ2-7	TGTGCCAGCAGTTCTCACCACGGCGGGTGCGAGCAGTACTTC	CASSSHHGGCEQYF
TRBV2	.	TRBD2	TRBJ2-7	TGTGCCAGCAGTGCTAGCGGGAGCCCCTACGAGCAGTACTTC	CASSASGSPYEQYF
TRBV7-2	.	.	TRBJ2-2	TGTGCCAGCAGCTCCGCGTTCCTCGCCGGGGAGCTGTTTTTT	CASSSAFLAGELFF
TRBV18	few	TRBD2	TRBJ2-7	TGTGCCAGCTCATCGACCCTATGGACGGGAGGGTCCCTTGGCTACGAGCAGTACTTC	CASSSTLWTGGSLGYEQYF